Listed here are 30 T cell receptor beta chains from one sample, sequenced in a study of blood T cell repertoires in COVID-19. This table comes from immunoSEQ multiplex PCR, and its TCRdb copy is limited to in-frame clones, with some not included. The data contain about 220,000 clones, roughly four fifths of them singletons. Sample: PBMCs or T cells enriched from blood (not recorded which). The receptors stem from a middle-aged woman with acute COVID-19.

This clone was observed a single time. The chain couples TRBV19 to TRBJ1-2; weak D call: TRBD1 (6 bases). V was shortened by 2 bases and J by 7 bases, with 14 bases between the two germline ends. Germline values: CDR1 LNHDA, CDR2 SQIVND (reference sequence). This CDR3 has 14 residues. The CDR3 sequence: CASSIIHRDGGYTF. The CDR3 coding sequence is TGTGCCAGTAGTATAATACACAGGGACGGTGGCTACACCTTC. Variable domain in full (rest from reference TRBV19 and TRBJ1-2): DGGITQSPKYLFRKEGQNVTLSCEQNLNHDAMYWYRQDPGQGLRLIYYSQIVNDFQKGDIAEGYSVSREKKESFPLTVTSAQKNPTAFYLCASSIIHRDGGYTFGSGTRLTVV.

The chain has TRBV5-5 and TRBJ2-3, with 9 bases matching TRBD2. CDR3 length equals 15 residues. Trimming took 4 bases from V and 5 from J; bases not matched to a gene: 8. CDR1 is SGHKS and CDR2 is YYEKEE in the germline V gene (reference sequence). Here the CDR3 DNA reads TGTGCCAGCAGCAGTACGACTAGCGGTAGAGATACGCAGTATTTT. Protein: CASSSTTSGRDTQYF.

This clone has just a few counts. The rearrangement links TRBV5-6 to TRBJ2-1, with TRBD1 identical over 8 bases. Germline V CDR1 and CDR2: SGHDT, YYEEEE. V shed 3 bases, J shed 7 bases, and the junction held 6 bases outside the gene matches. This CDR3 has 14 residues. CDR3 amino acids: CASSWDRIGNEQFF. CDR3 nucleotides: TGTGCCAGCAGCTGGGACAGGATAGGGAATGAGCAGTTCTTC.

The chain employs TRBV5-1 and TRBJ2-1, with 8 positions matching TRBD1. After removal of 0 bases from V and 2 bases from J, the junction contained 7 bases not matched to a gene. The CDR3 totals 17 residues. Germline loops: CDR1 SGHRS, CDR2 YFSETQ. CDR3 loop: CASSLERGQATYNEQFF. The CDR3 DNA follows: TGCGCCAGCAGCTTGGAACGGGGACAGGCTACCTACAATGAGCAGTTCTTC. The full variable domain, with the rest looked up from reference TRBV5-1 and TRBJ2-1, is KAGVTQTPRYLIKTRGQQVTLSCSPISGHRSVSWYQQTPGQGLQFLFEYFSETQRNKGNFPGRFSGRQFSNSRSEMNVSTLELGDSALYLCASSLERGQATYNEQFFGPGTRLTVL.

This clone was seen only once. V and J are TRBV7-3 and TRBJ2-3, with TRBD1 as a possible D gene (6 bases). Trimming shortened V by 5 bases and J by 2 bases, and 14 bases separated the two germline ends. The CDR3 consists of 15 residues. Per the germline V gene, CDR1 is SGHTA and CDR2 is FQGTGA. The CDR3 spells CASSLLEGDTDTQYF. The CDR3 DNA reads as TGTGCCAGCAGCCTCCTCGAGGGGGACACAGATACGCAGTATTTT.

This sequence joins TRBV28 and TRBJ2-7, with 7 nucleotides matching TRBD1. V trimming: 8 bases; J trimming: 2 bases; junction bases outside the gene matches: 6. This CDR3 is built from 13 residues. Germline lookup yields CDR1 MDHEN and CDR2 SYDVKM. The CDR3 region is CASQQGSTYEQYF. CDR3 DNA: TGTGCCAGCCAACAGGGGTCTACCTACGAGCAGTACTTC.

The CDR3 reads CASSDRSGTEGCGRSYEQYF. The DNA of the CDR3 is TGTGCCAGCAGTGACCGCTCCGGGACAGAGGGGTGTGGAAGGTCCTACGAGCAGTACTTC. V gene TRBV6-4 combines with J gene TRBJ2-7; 7 bases match TRBD1. The CDR3 is made up of 20 amino acids. Germline V gene sequence: CDR1 MRHNA, CDR2 SNTAGT. V trimming: 2 bases; J trimming: 1 base; junction bases outside the gene matches: 20.

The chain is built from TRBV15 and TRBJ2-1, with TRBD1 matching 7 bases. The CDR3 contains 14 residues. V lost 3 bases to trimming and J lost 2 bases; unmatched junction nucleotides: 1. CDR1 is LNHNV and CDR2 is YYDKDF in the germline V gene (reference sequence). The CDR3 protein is CATSRGQTYNEQFF. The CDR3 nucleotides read TGTGCCACCAGCAGGGGACAGACCTACAATGAGCAGTTCTTC.

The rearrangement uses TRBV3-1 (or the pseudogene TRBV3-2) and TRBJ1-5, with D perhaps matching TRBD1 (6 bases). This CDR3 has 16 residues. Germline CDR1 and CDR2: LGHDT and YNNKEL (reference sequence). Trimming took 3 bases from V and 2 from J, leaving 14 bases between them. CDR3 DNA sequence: TGTGCCAGCAGCCACACTCGGGGGGCAGGCAATCAGCCCCAGCATTTT. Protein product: CASSHTRGAGNQPQHF.

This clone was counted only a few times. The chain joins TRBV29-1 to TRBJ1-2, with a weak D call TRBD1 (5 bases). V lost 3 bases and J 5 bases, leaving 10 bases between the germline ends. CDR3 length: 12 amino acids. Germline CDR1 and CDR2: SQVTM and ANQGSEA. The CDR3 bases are TGCAGCGTTGATCAGGGATGGTATGGCTACACCTTC. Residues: CSVDQGWYGYTF.

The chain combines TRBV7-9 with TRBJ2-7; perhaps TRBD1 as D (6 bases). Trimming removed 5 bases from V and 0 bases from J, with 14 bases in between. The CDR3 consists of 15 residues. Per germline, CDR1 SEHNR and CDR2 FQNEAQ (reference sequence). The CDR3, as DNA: TGTGCCAGCAGCCGCGACAGGTACAACTCCTACGAGCAGTACTTC. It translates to CASSRDRYNSYEQYF. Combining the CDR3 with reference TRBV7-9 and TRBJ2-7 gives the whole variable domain DTGVSQNPRHKITKRGQNVTFRCDPISEHNRLYWYRQTLGQGPEFLTYFQNEAQLEKSRLLSDRFSAERPKGSFSTLEIQRTEQGDSAMYLCASSRDRYNSYEQYFGPGTRLTVT.

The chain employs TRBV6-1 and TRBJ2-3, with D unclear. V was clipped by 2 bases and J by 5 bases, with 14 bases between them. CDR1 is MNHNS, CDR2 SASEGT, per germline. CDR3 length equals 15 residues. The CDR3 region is CASSELASTGDTQYF. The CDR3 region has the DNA TGTGCCAGCAGTGAACTCGCCAGTACGGGAGATACGCAGTATTTT.

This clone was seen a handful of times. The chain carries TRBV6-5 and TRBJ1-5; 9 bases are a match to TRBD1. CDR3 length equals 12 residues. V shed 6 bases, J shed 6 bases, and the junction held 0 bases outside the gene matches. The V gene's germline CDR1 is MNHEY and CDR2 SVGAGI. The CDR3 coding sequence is TGTGCCAGCAGGGGACAGGGTCAGCCCCAGCATTTT. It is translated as CASRGQGQPQHF.

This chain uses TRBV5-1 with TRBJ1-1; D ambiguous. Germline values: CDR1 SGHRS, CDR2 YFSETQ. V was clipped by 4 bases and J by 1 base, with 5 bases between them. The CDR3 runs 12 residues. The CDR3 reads CASSKQNTEAFF. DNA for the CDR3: TGCGCCAGCAGCAAACAGAACACTGAAGCTTTCTTT.

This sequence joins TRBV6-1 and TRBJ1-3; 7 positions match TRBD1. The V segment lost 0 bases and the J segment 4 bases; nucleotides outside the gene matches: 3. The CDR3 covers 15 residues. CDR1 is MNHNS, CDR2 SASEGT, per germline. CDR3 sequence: CASSEAEGAGNTIYF. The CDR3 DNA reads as TGTGCCAGCAGTGAAGCTGAGGGGGCCGGAAACACCATATATTTT.

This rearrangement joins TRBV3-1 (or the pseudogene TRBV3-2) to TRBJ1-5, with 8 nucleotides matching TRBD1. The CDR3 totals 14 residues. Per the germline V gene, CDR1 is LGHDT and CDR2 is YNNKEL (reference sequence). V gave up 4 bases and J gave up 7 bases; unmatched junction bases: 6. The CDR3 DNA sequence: TGTGCCAGCAGCCGAGGACAGGGCGGCCAGCCCCAGCATTTT. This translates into CASSRGQGGQPQHF.

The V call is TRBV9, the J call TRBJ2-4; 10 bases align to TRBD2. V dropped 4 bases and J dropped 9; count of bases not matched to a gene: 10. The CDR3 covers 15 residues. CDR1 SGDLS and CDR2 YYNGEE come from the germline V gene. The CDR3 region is CASSPQAGGPGIQYF. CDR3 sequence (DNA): TGTGCCAGCAGCCCACAAGCGGGGGGGCCTGGCATTCAGTACTTC.

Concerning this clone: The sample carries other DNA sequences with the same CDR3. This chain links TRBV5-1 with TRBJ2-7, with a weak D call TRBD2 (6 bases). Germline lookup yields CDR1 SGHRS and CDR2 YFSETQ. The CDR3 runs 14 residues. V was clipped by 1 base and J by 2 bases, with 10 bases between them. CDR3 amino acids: CASSLSGLPYEQYF. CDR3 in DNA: TGCGCCAGCAGCTTGAGCGGGTTGCCCTACGAGCAGTACTTC.

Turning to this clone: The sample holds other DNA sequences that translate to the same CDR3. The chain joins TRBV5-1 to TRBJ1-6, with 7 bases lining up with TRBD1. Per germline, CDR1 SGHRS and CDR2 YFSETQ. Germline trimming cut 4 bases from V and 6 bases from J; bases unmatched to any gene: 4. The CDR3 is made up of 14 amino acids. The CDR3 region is CASSRDRVNSPLHF. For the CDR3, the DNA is TGCGCCAGCAGCCGCGACAGGGTTAATTCACCCCTCCACTTT. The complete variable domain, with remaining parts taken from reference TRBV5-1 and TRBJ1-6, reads KAGVTQTPRYLIKTRGQQVTLSCSPISGHRSVSWYQQTPGQGLQFLFEYFSETQRNKGNFPGRFSGRQFSNSRSEMNVSTLELGDSALYLCASSRDRVNSPLHFGNGTRLTVT.

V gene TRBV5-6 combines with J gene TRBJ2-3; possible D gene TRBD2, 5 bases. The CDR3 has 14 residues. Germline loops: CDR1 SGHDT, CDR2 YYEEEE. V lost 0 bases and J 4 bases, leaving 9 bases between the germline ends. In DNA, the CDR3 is TGTGCCAGCAGCTTGGTAGCGACCCCAGATACGCAGTATTTT. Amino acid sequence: CASSLVATPDTQYF.

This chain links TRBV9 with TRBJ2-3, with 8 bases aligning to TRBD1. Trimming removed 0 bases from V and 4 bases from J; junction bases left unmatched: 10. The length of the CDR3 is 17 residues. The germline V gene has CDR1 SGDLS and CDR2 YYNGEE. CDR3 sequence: CASSVAPGGESPDTQYF. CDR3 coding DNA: TGTGCCAGCAGCGTAGCCCCAGGGGGCGAATCTCCAGATACGCAGTATTTT. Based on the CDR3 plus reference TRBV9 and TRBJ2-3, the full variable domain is DSGVTQTPKHLITATGQRVTLRCSPRSGDLSVYWYQQSLDQGLQFLIQYYNGEERAKGNILERFSAQQFPDLHSELNLSSLELGDSALYFCASSVAPGGESPDTQYFGPGTRLTVL.

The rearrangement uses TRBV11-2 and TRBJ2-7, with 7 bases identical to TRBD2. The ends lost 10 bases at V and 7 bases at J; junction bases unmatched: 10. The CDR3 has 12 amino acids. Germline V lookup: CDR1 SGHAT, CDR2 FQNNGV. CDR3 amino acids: CATDAGGREQYF. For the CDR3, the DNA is TGTGCCACGGACGCCGGGGGGAGGGAGCAGTACTTC.

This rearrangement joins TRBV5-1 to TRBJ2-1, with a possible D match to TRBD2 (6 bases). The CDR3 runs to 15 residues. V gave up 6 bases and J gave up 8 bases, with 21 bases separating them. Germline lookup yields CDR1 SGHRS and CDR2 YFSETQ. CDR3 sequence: CASNGGVKDGDEQFF. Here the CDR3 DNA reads TGCGCCAGCAACGGGGGAGTTAAGGATGGGGATGAGCAGTTCTTC.

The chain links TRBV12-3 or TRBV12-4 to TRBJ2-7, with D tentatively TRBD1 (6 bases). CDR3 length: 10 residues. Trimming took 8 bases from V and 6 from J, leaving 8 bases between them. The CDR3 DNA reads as TGTGCCAGCGGGACACCCGAGCAGTACTTC. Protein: CASGTPEQYF.

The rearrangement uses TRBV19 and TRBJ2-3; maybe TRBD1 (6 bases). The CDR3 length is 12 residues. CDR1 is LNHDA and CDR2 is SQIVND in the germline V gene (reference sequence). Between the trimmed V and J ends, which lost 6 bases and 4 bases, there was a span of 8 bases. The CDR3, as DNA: TGTGCCAGTAGGTGGGGGCCAGATACGCAGTATTTT. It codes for CASRWGPDTQYF.

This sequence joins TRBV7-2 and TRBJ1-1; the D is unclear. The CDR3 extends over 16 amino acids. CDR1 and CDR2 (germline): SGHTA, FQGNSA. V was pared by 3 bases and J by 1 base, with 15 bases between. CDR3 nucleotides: TGTGCCAGCAGCTTCGTTGGAGGGAGAGGGAACACTGAAGCTTTCTTT. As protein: CASSFVGGRGNTEAFF.

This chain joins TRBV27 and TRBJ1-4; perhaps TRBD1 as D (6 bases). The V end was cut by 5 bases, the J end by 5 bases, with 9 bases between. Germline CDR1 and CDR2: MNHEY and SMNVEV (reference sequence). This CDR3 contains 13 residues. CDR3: CASSRQGNEKLFF. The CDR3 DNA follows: TGTGCCAGCAGTAGGCAGGGGAATGAAAAACTGTTTTTT.

The CDR3, as DNA: TGTGCCAGTAGACCCCGTGTGGCCCATCAGCCCCAGCATTTT. Translation: CASRPRVAHQPQHF. This chain uses TRBV19 with TRBJ1-5; D call uncertain. Germline-derived CDR1 and CDR2 are LNHDA and SQIVND (reference sequence). Trimming stripped 6 bases from V and 5 bases from J, with 14 bases between. This CDR3 is 14 amino acids long.

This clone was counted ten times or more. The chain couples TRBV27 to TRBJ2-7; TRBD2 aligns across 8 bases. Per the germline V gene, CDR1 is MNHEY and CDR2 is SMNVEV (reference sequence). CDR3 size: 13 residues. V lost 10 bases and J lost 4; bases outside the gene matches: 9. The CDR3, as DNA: TGTGCCACCGGCGGAGCGGGGGTTTACGAGCAGTACTTC. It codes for CATGGAGVYEQYF.

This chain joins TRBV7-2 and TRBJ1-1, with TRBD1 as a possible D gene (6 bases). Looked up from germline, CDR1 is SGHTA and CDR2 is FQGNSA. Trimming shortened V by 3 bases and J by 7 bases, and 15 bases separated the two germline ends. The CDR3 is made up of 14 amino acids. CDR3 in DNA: TGTGCCAGCAGCTTCACAGGGTTCAAAGGTGAAGCTTTCTTT. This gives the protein CASSFTGFKGEAFF.